A selection of T cell receptor beta chains follows, all from one sample in a study of sequential checkpoint blockade in melanoma. Assay: immunoSEQ multiplex PCR; the TCRdb copy retains only in-frame clones and omits some. Counted here are about 30,000 clones, 85% to 90% occurring once; the ten biggest clones make up 12% to 15%. Sequencing used CD8+ T cells sorted from blood (inferred from file names), obtained from a patient given nivolumab and ipilimumab in sequence. The source is a human donor with melanoma. CDR3s include the opening cysteine and the closing phenylalanine or tryptophan. Each record gives: J gene, clone size, D gene, V gene, CDR3 protein, CDR3 DNA. A D gene is named only where the DNA matches it firmly. The listing skips clone size in some rows; elsewhere it reads once, few, many or a size class.

>TRBJ2-3|.|TRBD2|TRBV15
CATSRPTSGTDTQYF
TGTGCCACCAGCAGACCGACTAGCGGCACAGATACGCAGTATTTT
>TRBJ1-1|.|TRBD1|TRBV11-2
CASSLDGTGWDTEAFF
TGTGCCAGCAGCTTAGACGGGACAGGGTGGGACACTGAAGCTTTCTTT
>TRBJ2-7|.|.|TRBV19
CASSTVQGNEQYF
TGTGCCAGTAGTACGGTACAGGGAAACGAGCAGTACTTC
>TRBJ2-5|.|TRBD2|TRBV7-9
CASSFSGGLQETQYF
TGTGCCAGCAGCTTTAGCGGGGGGCTACAAGAGACCCAGTACTTC
>TRBJ2-5|.|TRBD1|TRBV18
CASLQGETQYF
TGTGCCAGCCTACAGGGGGAGACCCAGTACTTC
>TRBJ1-4|.|.|TRBV25-1
CASSRGSTNEKLFF
TGTGCCAGCAGCAGGGGATCAACTAATGAAAAACTGTTTTTT
>TRBJ2-3|once|.|TRBV28
CASSLPGLWQYF
TGTGCCAGCAGTTTGCCCGGGTTGTGGCAGTATTTT
>TRBJ2-1|.|TRBD2|TRBV30
CAWTTPSGEQFF
TGTGCCTGGACCACACCTAGCGGTGAGCAGTTCTTC
>TRBJ1-6|.|TRBD1|TRBV10-1
CASIPGGQGSSPLHF
TGCGCCAGTATCCCCGGGGGACAGGGGAGTTCACCCCTCCACTTT
>TRBJ2-3|.|.|TRBV4-2
CASSPYGGASSTDTQYF
TGTGCCAGCAGCCCCTATGGGGGGGCGTCTAGCACAGATACGCAGTATTTT
>TRBJ1-5|.|.|TRBV6-6
CASSYLGVPSQPQHF
TGTGCCAGCAGTTACTTAGGGGTACCTAGTCAGCCCCAGCATTTT
>TRBJ2-3|few|.|TRBV10-3
CAISVLGETDTQYF
TGTGCCATCAGTGTCCTGGGAGAGACAGATACGCAGTATTTT
>TRBJ2-1|.|.|TRBV27
CASSLPGGKQFF
TGTGCCAGCAGTTTACCCGGGGGAAAGCAGTTCTTC
>TRBJ1-2|.|TRBD1|TRBV7-6
CASSPTTGVLGYTF
TGTGCCAGCAGCCCAACGACAGGGGTACTAGGCTACACCTTC
>TRBJ1-2|.|.|TRBV5-1
CASSLDTELEGYTF
TGCGCCAGCAGCTTGGATACAGAACTAGAGGGCTACACCTTC
>TRBJ1-3|.|.|TRBV11-2
CASSLGYGEKNTIYF
TGTGCCAGCAGCTTAGGGTACGGGGAAAAAAACACCATATATTTT
>TRBJ2-1|.|.|TRBV11-2
CASSLFGTFQFF
TGTGCCAGCAGCTTGTTCGGGACTTTTCAGTTCTTC
>TRBJ2-1|.|.|TRBV27
CASSSGTPYNEQFF
TGTGCCAGCAGTTCCGGGACTCCCTACAATGAGCAGTTCTTC
>TRBJ2-7|.|.|TRBV6-5
CASSSLDSYEQYF
TGTGCCAGCAGTTCCCTAGACAGCTACGAGCAGTACTTC
>TRBJ1-1|.|.|TRBV7-9
CASSPGPGGAFF
TGTGCCAGCAGCCCAGGACCCGGGGGGGCTTTCTTT
>TRBJ2-7|.|.|TRBV2
CASSSLPETSYEQYF
TGTGCCAGCTCATCACTCCCGGAGACCTCCTACGAGCAGTACTTC
>TRBJ2-1|.|TRBD2|TRBV6-6
CASSYSTSGAYNEQFF
TGTGCCAGCAGTTACTCCACCAGCGGGGCTTACAATGAGCAGTTCTTC
>TRBJ1-5|once|.|TRBV28
CASSSGRGSGQPQHF
TGTGCCAGCAGTTCGGGCAGGGGCTCGGGTCAGCCCCAGCATTTT
>TRBJ1-1|.|TRBD1|TRBV5-1
CASSLEIQGGTEAFF
TGCGCCAGCAGCTTGGAAATACAGGGGGGCACTGAAGCTTTCTTT
>TRBJ2-3|.|.|TRBV14
CASSQVGDYTDTQYF
TGTGCCAGCAGCCAGGTCGGAGACTACACAGATACGCAGTATTTT
>TRBJ2-4|.|.|TRBV4-2
CASSQDPLAKNIQYF
TGTGCCAGCAGCCAAGATCCATTAGCCAAAAACATTCAGTACTTC
>TRBJ1-4|.|.|TRBV29-1
CSVEGGGGGSELFF
TGCAGCGTTGAAGGGGGGGGCGGGGGTTCAGAACTGTTTTTT
>TRBJ1-5|few|.|TRBV7-9
CASSSTGPGDQPQHF
TGTGCCAGCAGCTCAACAGGTCCGGGTGATCAGCCCCAGCATTTT
>TRBJ1-5|.|TRBD1|TRBV4-2
CASSDRTGVRYRGNQPQHF
TGTGCCAGCAGCGATAGGACAGGCGTCAGGTATCGGGGCAATCAGCCCCAGCATTTT
>TRBJ2-2|.|.|TRBV4-3
CASSQAHFGTGELFF
TGCGCCAGCAGCCAAGCTCATTTCGGGACCGGGGAGCTGTTTTTT
>TRBJ1-4|.|TRBD1|TRBV7-8
CASSLGLLGGLNEKLFF
TGTGCCAGCAGCTTAGGCCTCCTAGGGGGCTTAAATGAAAAACTGTTTTTT
>TRBJ2-2|once|.|TRBV6-4
CASSDSGDTGELFF
TGTGCCAGCAGTGACTCAGGGGACACCGGGGAGCTGTTTTTT
>TRBJ2-1|.|TRBD1|TRBV30
CAWASGQGYNEQFF
TGTGCCTGGGCGTCGGGACAGGGCTACAATGAGCAGTTCTTC
>TRBJ1-1|once|.|TRBV5-8
CASSLEPGQLENTEAFF
TGTGCCAGCAGCTTAGAACCCGGACAGCTCGAAAACACTGAAGCTTTCTTT
>TRBJ1-1|.|TRBD1|TRBV7-9
CASSRGPTEAFF
TGTGCCAGCAGCAGGGGGCCGACTGAAGCTTTCTTT
>TRBJ1-1|few|.|TRBV19
CATLPGHTNTEAFF
TGTGCCACCCTGCCGGGACATACGAACACTGAAGCTTTCTTT